Listed here are 30 T cell receptor beta chains from one sample, sequenced in a study of cytomegalovirus exposure and HLA in healthy donors. The study ran its PCR with 60 Vbeta and 13 Jbeta primers. The table came from immunoSEQ multiplex PCR; TCRdb's copy has only in-frame clones and leaves some out. The sample yields around 120,000 clones, 70% to 80% seen once. The specimen sequenced was PBMCs. The receptors were gathered from a man between 50 and 59 years old in good health and CMV-seropositive.

The CDR3 nucleotides read TGTGCCAGCAGCCCGGAACTAGCGGGGGGGCAAACGCAGTATTTT. Amino acids: CASSPELAGGQTQYF. V and J are TRBV7-3 and TRBJ2-3; 13 bases line up with TRBD2. The CDR3 totals 15 residues. The ends lost 5 bases at V and 9 bases at J; junction bases unmatched: 8. CDR1 and CDR2 (germline): SGHTA, FQGTGA.

The chain combines TRBV18 with TRBJ2-7; D might be TRBD2 (6 bases). CDR3 length: 14 amino acids. Germline CDR1 reads KGHSH; CDR2 reads LQKENI. V was pared by 0 bases and J by 1 base, with 7 bases between. Here the CDR3 reads CASSPPAGSYEQYF. Written as DNA, the CDR3 is TGTGCCAGCTCACCACCGGCGGGATCCTACGAGCAGTACTTC.

The V and J genes are TRBV2 and TRBJ2-3, with 10 bases lining up with TRBD2. J was trimmed by 4 bases and V by 8 bases; bases with no gene match: 6. This CDR3 region has 14 residues. Germline-derived CDR1 and CDR2 are SNHLY and FYNNEI. CDR3 in amino acids: CASGSGGKSDTQYF. The CDR3 DNA sequence: TGTGCCAGCGGTAGCGGGGGGAAATCAGATACGCAGTATTTT.

The chain has TRBV18 and TRBJ2-4; 8 bases align to TRBD1. There are 14 residues in the CDR3. The V gene's germline CDR1 is KGHSH and CDR2 LQKENI. The V and J ends lost 4 bases and 3 bases, in that order; junction bases with no gene match: 2. CDR3: CASSLGQDKNIQYF. The CDR3 nucleotides are TGTGCCAGCTCACTGGGACAGGACAAAAACATTCAGTACTTC.

In this sample, this clone turned up a few times. The chain has TRBV6-5 and TRBJ2-5; 8 bases map to TRBD1. Trimming removed 5 bases from V and 5 bases from J; junction bases left unmatched: 4. Germline V gene data show CDR1 as MNHEY and CDR2 as SVGAGI. The CDR3 runs 13 residues. The CDR3 DNA sequence: TGTGCCAGCAGTCGACAGGGGCGCGAGACCCAGTACTTC. Its protein is CASSRQGRETQYF.

For the CDR3, the DNA is TGTGCCGTCCGGGAGCGGGCCAACCAAGAGACCCAGTACTTC. Its translation: CAVRERANQETQYF. This chain joins TRBV10-3 and TRBJ2-5; D is perhaps TRBD2 (6 bases). CDR3 length: 14 residues. The germline V gene encodes CDR1 ENHRY and CDR2 SYGVKD. V dropped 11 bases and J dropped 0 bases, with 16 bases sitting between them.

The chain is built from TRBV4-1 and TRBJ2-7; 11 bases are a match to TRBD2. The CDR3 contains 17 residues. V shed 3 bases, J shed 7 bases, and the junction held 14 bases outside the gene matches. Germline CDR1 MGHRA, CDR2 YSYEKL. The CDR3 sequence is CASSHQPSGGPKSEQYF. DNA for the CDR3: TGCGCCAGCAGCCATCAACCTAGCGGGGGGCCAAAGTCGGAGCAGTACTTC.

V is TRBV6-5 and J is TRBJ1-2; 9 nucleotides agree with TRBD1. Trimming removed 4 bases from V and 3 bases from J; junction bases left unmatched: 6. The CDR3 runs 15 residues. From germline, CDR1 is MNHEY and CDR2 SVGAGI. In DNA form, the CDR3 reads TGTGCCAGCAGTTCCTGGGGACAGGGTGACTATGGCTACACCTTC. It specifies CASSSWGQGDYGYTF.

The CDR3 loop reads CASSGQGKTEAFF. The CDR3 DNA follows: TGTGCCAGCAGTGGACAGGGTAAAACTGAAGCTTTCTTT. This sequence joins TRBV6-1 and TRBJ1-1; 7 bases fit TRBD1. The germline gives CDR1 MNHNS, CDR2 SASEGT. V gave up 4 bases and J gave up 5 bases; unmatched junction bases: 4. The CDR3 spans 13 residues.

In DNA, the CDR3 is TGTGCCAGCAGCCGTCAGGGGTTGAACACTGAAGCTTTCTTT. Encoded protein: CASSRQGLNTEAFF. The rearrangement uses TRBV7-8 and TRBJ1-1; a possible D gene is TRBD1 (6 bases). Germline values: CDR1 SGHVS, CDR2 FQNEAQ. This CDR3 comprises 14 residues. The V end lost 5 bases, the J end lost 0 bases, and 10 bases lay between the germline ends. The whole variable domain, remainder taken from reference TRBV7-8 and TRBJ1-1, is GAGVSQSPRYKVAKRGQDVALRCDPISGHVSLFWYQQALGQGPEFLTYFQNEAQLDKSGLPSDRFFAERPEGSVSTLKIQRTQQEDSAVYLCASSRQGLNTEAFFGQGTRLTVV.

The chain recombines TRBV28 with TRBJ1-5; D unclear. Germline CDR1 MDHEN, CDR2 SYDVKM. This CDR3 is 16 amino acids long. Trimming took off 0 bases at V and 0 bases at J, with 9 bases between the two ends. For the CDR3, the DNA is TGTGCCAGCAGTTTATGGGGCGGGAATAGCAATCAGCCCCAGCATTTT. It yields the protein CASSLWGGNSNQPQHF.

The chain carries TRBV5-4 and TRBJ2-1; weak D call: TRBD2 (6 bases). The CDR3 is made up of 16 amino acids. Trimming shortened V by 3 bases and J by 5 bases, and 18 bases separated the two germline ends. Germline V lookup: CDR1 SGHNT, CDR2 YYREEE (reference sequence). CDR3 sequence reads: CASSSRFGSLHNEQFF. CDR3 in DNA: TGTGCCAGCAGCTCACGATTCGGGAGTCTCCACAATGAGCAGTTCTTC.

The chain has TRBV7-8 and TRBJ1-2, with D uncertain. Germline V CDR1 and CDR2: SGHVS, FQNEAQ. The CDR3 extends over 14 amino acids. V was pared by 2 bases and J by 7 bases, with 14 bases between. CDR3: CASSLSFGVIGYTF. CDR3 bases: TGTGCCAGCAGCTTATCTTTCGGGGTAATTGGCTACACCTTC.

The chain has TRBV28 and TRBJ1-6, with D perhaps matching TRBD1 (6 bases). Germline loops: CDR1 MDHEN, CDR2 SYDVKM. This CDR3 region has 15 residues. Trimming pared 7 bases from V and 6 bases from J, leaving 16 bases between. The CDR3 loop reads CASIKMDSRNSPLHF. CDR3 DNA: TGTGCCAGCATTAAGATGGACAGCCGTAATTCACCCCTCCACTTT. Complete variable domain (other parts from reference TRBV28 and TRBJ1-6): DVKVTQSSRYLVKRTGEKVFLECVQDMDHENMFWYRQDPGLGLRLIYFSYDVKMKEKGDIPEGYSVSREKKERFSLILESASTNQTSMYLCASIKMDSRNSPLHFGNGTRLTVT.

CDR3 nucleotide sequence: TGTGCCAGCAGTAGAGGGAGGGCAAGCACTGAAGCTTTCTTT. This sequence encodes CASSRGRASTEAFF. This chain joins TRBV6-5 and TRBJ1-1; D is ambiguous. The CDR3 covers 14 residues. V lost 5 bases and J lost 4, with 14 bases in between. Germline CDR1 and CDR2: MNHEY and SVGAGI.

The rearrangement links TRBV19 to TRBJ1-5, with a tentative D call TRBD1 (6 bases). Germline CDR1 and CDR2: LNHDA and SQIVND (reference sequence). V lost 4 bases to trimming and J lost 6 bases, with 16 bases between them. This CDR3 comprises 15 residues. As DNA, the CDR3 is TGTGCCAGTAGTAGCCTAGAAGGGGGTGTTCAGCCCCAGCATTTT. Protein sequence: CASSSLEGGVQPQHF.

A single count supports this clone. The chain couples TRBV2 to TRBJ1-3; D is uncertain. Trimming took off 3 bases at V and 3 bases at J, with 3 bases between the two ends. CDR3 length: 12 amino acids. Germline CDR1 is SNHLY and CDR2 is FYNNEI. The CDR3, as DNA: TGTGCCAGCAGTGATAATGGAAACACCATATATTTT. Translation gives CASSDNGNTIYF.

This sequence joins TRBV7-2 and TRBJ1-5; D call uncertain. The CDR3 sequence is 15 residues long. The V gene's germline CDR1 is SGHTA and CDR2 FQGNSA. V shed 1 base and J shed 3 bases, with 10 bases lying between them. The CDR3 region has the DNA TGTGCCAGCAGCTTAGGTCAAGCCTTCAATCAGCCCCAGCATTTT. Translation gives CASSLGQAFNQPQHF.

The chain links TRBV7-3 to TRBJ2-7; a weak D match, TRBD1 (5 bases). This CDR3 is 15 amino acids long. Trimming took 1 base from V and 4 from J, leaving 14 bases between them. Per the germline V gene, CDR1 is SGHTA and CDR2 is FQGTGA. This chain's CDR3 is CASSLNVGRAYEQYF. As DNA, the CDR3 is TGTGCCAGCAGCTTAAATGTAGGCAGGGCATACGAGCAGTACTTC.

The chain has TRBV5-1 and TRBJ2-1, with D maybe TRBD1 (6 bases). CDR1 and CDR2 (germline): SGHRS, YFSETQ. The ends were cut back, 4 bases at V and 5 bases at J, with 13 bases in the middle. This CDR3 is built from 14 residues. The CDR3 spells CASSVRDTHNEQFF. The CDR3, as DNA: TGCGCCAGCAGCGTCCGGGACACTCACAATGAGCAGTTCTTC.

The chain has TRBV27 and TRBJ2-1; TRBD2 aligns across 8 bases. The CDR3 consists of 16 residues. Germline CDR1 MNHEY, CDR2 SMNVEV (reference sequence). Losses at the gene ends were 8 bases for V and 9 bases for J; bases not matched to a gene: 18. The CDR3 DNA reads as TGTGCCAGCCTGGGTGAGGCGGGGGGCCCCAGGGGTGAGCAGTTCTTC. Translating gives CASLGEAGGPRGEQFF.

The J gene is TRBJ2-1, the V gene TRBV29-1; 7 bases line up with TRBD2. V dropped 1 base and J dropped 0; count of bases not matched to a gene: 6. Germline V lookup: CDR1 SQVTM, CDR2 ANQGSEA. The CDR3 contains 16 residues. The CDR3 is CSVEVRGVISYNEQFF. The CDR3 DNA reads TGCAGCGTTGAAGTCCGGGGGGTGATCTCCTACAATGAGCAGTTCTTC.

V and J are TRBV19 and TRBJ2-6; 11 nucleotides agree with TRBD1. Germline V gene data show CDR1 as LNHDA and CDR2 as SQIVND (reference sequence). The length of the CDR3 is 17 residues. V shed 7 bases, J shed 4 bases, and the junction held 9 bases outside the gene matches. CDR3 region: CASTSGQGATGANVLTF. For the CDR3, the DNA is TGTGCCAGTACCTCCGGACAGGGGGCGACCGGGGCCAACGTCCTGACTTTC.

The gene calls are TRBV5-8 and TRBJ2-7, with 9 bases identical to TRBD2. Germline V lookup: CDR1 SGHTS, CDR2 YDEGEE. With 4 bases clipped from V and 4 bases from J, the junction kept 3 bases outside the gene matches. This CDR3 is 13 amino acids long. The CDR3 DNA follows: TGTGCCAGCAGCCCGGCGGGGGGGTACGAGCAGTACTTC. This translates into CASSPAGGYEQYF.

The CDR3 reads CASTPGASGPYNEQFF. CDR3 nucleotide sequence: TGTGCCAGTACCCCGGGTGCTAGCGGGCCCTACAATGAGCAGTTCTTC. V gene TRBV19 combines with J gene TRBJ2-1, with TRBD2 identical over 8 bases. The V and J ends lost 7 bases and 2 bases, in that order; junction bases with no gene match: 10. The germline V gene encodes CDR1 LNHDA and CDR2 SQIVND (reference sequence). The CDR3 consists of 16 residues.

This chain uses TRBV5-1 with TRBJ1-3; tentative D call: TRBD1 (6 bases). The CDR3 spans 16 residues. Germline loops: CDR1 SGHRS, CDR2 YFSETQ. Between the trimmed V and J ends, which lost 3 bases and 0 bases, there was a span of 13 bases. In DNA form, the CDR3 reads TGCGCCAGCAGCTCCGGGGGGCAAAGCTCTGGAAACACCATATATTTT. This sequence encodes CASSSGGQSSGNTIYF.

The rearrangement links TRBV14 to TRBJ1-1; the D gene is possibly TRBD1 (6 bases). Germline-derived CDR1 and CDR2 are SGHDN and FVKESK. The CDR3 contains 14 residues. V shed 8 bases and J shed 1 base, with 14 bases lying between them. CDR3 sequence: CASRAGGGNTEAFF. In nucleotides, the CDR3 is TGTGCCAGCCGTGCGGGGGGCGGGAACACTGAAGCTTTCTTT.

The rearrangement links TRBV6-1 to TRBJ1-2; 9 bases are a match to TRBD1. J gave up 0 bases and V 6 bases, and 5 bases lay outside the gene matches. CDR1 is MNHNS and CDR2 is SASEGT in the germline V gene. The CDR3 sequence is 15 residues long. The CDR3, as DNA: TGTGCCAGCAGACCGGGACAGGGTTCTAACTATGGCTACACCTTC. Protein: CASRPGQGSNYGYTF.

J is TRBJ1-2 and V is TRBV15; 8 nucleotides agree with TRBD1. This CDR3 has 13 amino acids. Trimming took 7 bases from V and 7 from J; bases not matched to a gene: 8. Germline V gives CDR1 LNHNV, CDR2 YYDKDF (reference sequence). The CDR3 is CATTTDRAGGYTF. As DNA, the CDR3 is TGTGCCACCACCACGGACAGGGCAGGTGGCTACACCTTC.

The chain is built from TRBV5-6 and TRBJ1-2; 7 nucleotides align to TRBD1. Trimming cost V 4 bases and J 8 bases; bases outside gene matches: 8. The CDR3 is made up of 13 amino acids. Germline CDR1 reads SGHDT; CDR2 reads YYEEEE. CDR3: CASSPDRAGGYTF. CDR3 sequence (DNA): TGTGCCAGCAGCCCTGACAGGGCAGGGGGCTACACCTTC.